This T cell receptor beta chain originates from a study of blood T cells in healthy people across ages. The study's findings and limits: Long-lived donors had more naive CD4+ cells and higher diversity than aged donors. Expanded clonotype shifts may have been confounded, as the donors had an unknown CMV status.

V lost 6 bases and J lost 2, with 11 bases in between. The CDR3 runs 13 residues. Primers used in a second PCR of roughly 6 to 12 cycles were a sample-barcoded 5' primer and a J-beta primer mix. TCRdb passed the 5' RACE reads through MiXCR, listing each CDR3 protein once. The sample lists some 850,000 distinct CDR3 sequences, roughly 25% occurring once. This clonotype was recorded a few times. What it binds is unknown. Every donor contributed roughly 11 milliliters of peripheral blood by blood draw. The same data also contributed to another study, on T cells of mothers and their children. This second study says: Reads obtained per mother exceeded 9.5 million TCR beta CDR3 reads, with 3 million to 3.5 million obtained per child.

The sequencing input was blood. The sequence derives from a boy between 10 and 17 years old in good health. The rearrangement joins TRBV12-3 or TRBV12-4 to TRBJ2-7, with D perhaps matching TRBD1 (6 bases). CDR3 nucleotides: TGTGCCAGCAGCACCAGGGGCACCTACGAGCAGTACTTC. This encodes CASSTRGTYEQYF.